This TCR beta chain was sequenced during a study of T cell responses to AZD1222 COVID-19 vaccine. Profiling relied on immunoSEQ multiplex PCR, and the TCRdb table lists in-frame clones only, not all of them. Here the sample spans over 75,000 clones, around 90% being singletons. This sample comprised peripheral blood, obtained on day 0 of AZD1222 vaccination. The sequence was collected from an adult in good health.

Here the CDR3 DNA reads TGTGCCAGCAGCTTGGGGGGCCGTTCCTACAATGAGCAGTTCTTC. Its protein product is CASSLGGRSYNEQFF. The V and J genes are TRBV7-3 and TRBJ2-1, with D possibly being TRBD1 or TRBD2 (6 bases each). The V and J ends lost 3 bases and 1 base respectively, with 10 bases between them. Germline V gives CDR1 SGHTA, CDR2 FQGTGA. The CDR3 length is 15 residues.